These 24 T cell receptor beta chains share one sample of origin, sequenced in a study of blood T cell repertoires in COVID-19. Here immunoSEQ multiplex PCR was the method, and the copy in TCRdb shows in-frame clones only, minus some. The sample includes fewer than 350,000 clones, around 85% of them seen just once. The sequencing sample was made of PBMCs or T cells enriched from blood (not recorded which). The receptor set was obtained from a woman aged 50 to 65 who had recovered from COVID-19.

V is TRBV7-9 and J is TRBJ1-2, with a weak D call TRBD1 (5 bases). Trimming cost V 1 base and J 8 bases, with 11 bases left between them. CDR1 is SEHNR and CDR2 is FQNEAQ in the germline V gene (reference sequence). The CDR3 has 13 amino acids. The CDR3 DNA sequence: TGTGCCAGCAGCTTAGGTCAGGGAGGCGGCTACACCTTC. Its translation: CASSLGQGGGYTF. Drawing the rest from reference TRBV7-9 and TRBJ1-2, the complete variable domain is DTGVSQNPRHKITKRGQNVTFRCDPISEHNRLYWYRQTLGQGPEFLTYFQNEAQLEKSRLLSDRFSAERPKGSFSTLEIQRTEQGDSAMYLCASSLGQGGGYTFGSGTRLTVV.

The rearrangement joins TRBV11-2 to TRBJ2-5; D perhaps matches TRBD2 (6 bases). The germline V gene has CDR1 SGHAT and CDR2 FQNNGV. The V end was cut by 5 bases, the J end by 1 base, with 11 bases between. The CDR3 runs to 14 residues. DNA for the CDR3: TGTGCCAGCAGCCCGGGAGCCGCCCAAGAGACCCAGTACTTC. It yields the protein CASSPGAAQETQYF.

The table lists this clone with a few counts. V and J are TRBV3-1 (or the pseudogene TRBV3-2) and TRBJ1-1; D gene uncertain. This CDR3 region has 14 residues. V was trimmed by 0 bases and J by 14 bases, leaving 19 bases between them. Germline CDR1 is LGHDT and CDR2 is YNNKEL (reference sequence). The CDR3 sequence: CASSQESPRSCWFF. Written as DNA, the CDR3 is TGTGCCAGCAGCCAAGAGAGTCCGCGGTCCTGCTGGTTCTTT.

The rearrangement links TRBV5-4 to TRBJ1-2, with 7 bases fitting TRBD1. Germline assignment: CDR1 SGHNT and CDR2 YYREEE (reference sequence). V gave up 0 bases and J gave up 8 bases; unmatched junction bases: 7. The CDR3 has 14 residues. CDR3 bases: TGTGCCAGCAGCTTGGCCCTGACAGGGTACGGCTACACCTTC. As protein: CASSLALTGYGYTF.

This clone was observed a handful of times. This chain connects TRBV5-5 to TRBJ1-2; 7 bases match TRBD1. V was clipped by 4 bases and J by 6 bases; unmatched bases: 9. Germline V gene data show CDR1 as SGHKS and CDR2 as YYEKEE (reference sequence). The CDR3 has 14 amino acids. The CDR3 DNA is TGTGCCAGCAGCCTGCGACAGGGCGTCGATGGCTACACCTTC. Translation: CASSLRQGVDGYTF.

V and J are TRBV9 and TRBJ2-3; 9 bases match TRBD2. The CDR3 totals 16 residues. Per germline, CDR1 SGDLS and CDR2 YYNGEE. With 0 bases clipped from V and 1 base from J, the junction kept 3 bases outside the gene matches. The CDR3 here is CASSVARGGGTDTQYF. CDR3 sequence (DNA): TGTGCCAGCAGCGTAGCTCGCGGGGGGGGCACAGATACGCAGTATTTT.

The rearrangement links TRBV9 to TRBJ1-2; 11 bases map to TRBD1. Trimming took 0 bases from V and 4 from J; bases not matched to a gene: 2. The germline gives CDR1 SGDLS, CDR2 YYNGEE. This CDR3 has 15 residues. The CDR3: CASSVGTGGSYGYTF. CDR3 coding DNA: TGTGCCAGCAGCGTAGGGACAGGGGGCAGCTATGGCTACACCTTC.

The gene calls are TRBV7-3 and TRBJ2-3; D possibly corresponds to TRBD1 (6 bases). The CDR3 is made up of 15 amino acids. Germline V lookup: CDR1 SGHTA, CDR2 FQGTGA. V gave up 1 base and J gave up 2 bases, with 10 bases separating them. The CDR3 reads CASSLNGGLTDTQYF. In nucleotides, the CDR3 is TGTGCCAGCAGCTTAAATGGGGGCCTCACAGATACGCAGTATTTT.

The V call is TRBV11-2, the J call TRBJ1-5; D is uncertain. This CDR3 comprises 14 residues. Germline V gene sequence: CDR1 SGHAT, CDR2 FQNNGV. Trimming removed 2 bases at V and 6 bases at J, with 11 bases between. Here the CDR3 reads CASSLSGGGQPQHF. The CDR3 DNA reads as TGTGCCAGCAGCTTATCTGGCGGTGGTCAGCCCCAGCATTTT.

The V and J genes are TRBV18 and TRBJ1-3; D ambiguous. Per the germline V gene, CDR1 is KGHSH and CDR2 is LQKENI. CDR3 length equals 20 residues. Trimming shortened V by 6 bases and J by 0 bases, and 27 bases separated the two germline ends. CDR3 nucleotide sequence: TGTGCCAGCTCTTCTAAAAACCAAAACCCCGGGGTCAGCTCTGGAAACACCATATATTTT. It specifies CASSSKNQNPGVSSGNTIYF.

The rearrangement uses TRBV18 and TRBJ2-7, with 7 positions matching TRBD1. With 5 bases clipped from V and 2 bases from J, the junction kept 9 bases outside the gene matches. This CDR3 contains 15 residues. Germline V gene sequence: CDR1 KGHSH, CDR2 LQKENI. In DNA form, the CDR3 reads TGTGCCAGCTCAGCCCGACAGGGAAGTACCTACGAGCAGTACTTC. Protein sequence: CASSARQGSTYEQYF.

On this clone itself: Other DNA sequences in this sample translate to the same CDR3. The chain employs TRBV6-5 and TRBJ1-1, with TRBD1 as a possible D gene (5 bases). This CDR3 has 13 residues. Trimming shortened V by 3 bases and J by 3 bases, and 8 bases separated the two germline ends. Per the germline V gene, CDR1 is MNHEY and CDR2 is SVGAGI. The CDR3 coding sequence is TGTGCCAGCAGTTATATGGGGCACACTGAAGCTTTCTTT. Translated: CASSYMGHTEAFF.

The V and J genes are TRBV5-1 and TRBJ1-6; 7 nucleotides match TRBD1. The CDR3 extends over 15 amino acids. V lost 2 bases to trimming and J lost 5 bases; unmatched junction nucleotides: 4. Germline CDR1 reads SGHRS; CDR2 reads YFSETQ. Here the CDR3 DNA reads TGCGCCAGCAGCTTCGACAGGGTAAATAATTCACCCCTCCACTTT. Translated, it gives CASSFDRVNNSPLHF. Full variable domain (rest looked up from reference TRBV5-1 and TRBJ1-6): KAGVTQTPRYLIKTRGQQVTLSCSPISGHRSVSWYQQTPGQGLQFLFEYFSETQRNKGNFPGRFSGRQFSNSRSEMNVSTLELGDSALYLCASSFDRVNNSPLHFGNGTRLTVT.

The chain combines TRBV30 with TRBJ2-2, with D hard to call. This CDR3 comprises 11 residues. Trimming pared 4 bases from V and 8 bases from J, leaving 8 bases between. CDR1 is GTSNPN, CDR2 SVGIG, per germline (reference sequence). This CDR3 is CAWNRVGELFF. The CDR3, as DNA: TGTGCCTGGAACCGCGTGGGGGAGCTGTTTTTT.

The CDR3 spells CATSDSGGRTDTQYF. DNA of the CDR3: TGTGCCACCAGTGATTCGGGGGGCAGGACAGATACGCAGTATTTT. This chain joins TRBV24-1 and TRBJ2-3, with a tentative D call TRBD2 (7 bases). The V end was cut by 2 bases, the J end by 3 bases, with 11 bases between. Germline CDR1 KGHDR, CDR2 SFDVKD. This CDR3 region has 15 residues.

The chain carries TRBV20-1 and TRBJ1-3; D ambiguous. The CDR3 runs to 13 residues. Germline V CDR1 and CDR2: DFQATT, SNEGSKA (reference sequence). The V and J ends lost 3 bases and 2 bases respectively, with 8 bases between them. The CDR3 DNA is TGCAGTGCTAGTCTCAGTACTGGAAACACCATATATTTT. This sequence encodes CSASLSTGNTIYF.

The chain's CDR3 is CASSETTGTDEKLFF. As DNA, the CDR3 is TGTGCCAGCAGTGAAACGACAGGGACAGATGAAAAACTGTTTTTT. This sequence joins TRBV2 and TRBJ1-4; the match to TRBD1 covers 7 bases. Germline CDR1 and CDR2: SNHLY and FYNNEI. The V and J ends lost 2 bases and 6 bases, in that order; junction bases with no gene match: 6. The CDR3 is 15 amino acids. The full variable domain, its missing parts supplied by reference TRBV2 and TRBJ1-4, is EPEVTQTPSHQVTQMGQEVILRCVPISNHLYFYWYRQILGQKVEFLVSFYNNEISEKSEIFDDQFSVERPDGSNFTLKIRSTKLEDSAMYFCASSETTGTDEKLFFGSGTQLSVL.

The chain has TRBV30 and TRBJ2-1, with TRBD2 matching 8 bases. The CDR3 loop spans 13 amino acids. Germline trimming cut 2 bases from V and 13 bases from J; bases unmatched to any gene: 10. Germline V gene data show CDR1 as GTSNPN and CDR2 as SVGIG (reference sequence). CDR3 region: CAWSWASGRLQFF. The DNA of the CDR3 is TGTGCCTGGAGTTGGGCTAGCGGGCGCCTACAGTTCTTC. Together with reference TRBV30 and TRBJ2-1, the CDR3 gives the full variable domain: SQTIHQWPATLVQPVGSPLSLECTVEGTSNPNLYWYRQAAGRGLQLLFYSVGIGQISSEVPQNLSASRPQDRQFILSSKKLLLSDSGFYLCAWSWASGRLQFFGPGTRLTVL.

This chain uses TRBV7-2 with TRBJ2-1; no firm D call. Germline loops: CDR1 SGHTA, CDR2 FQGNSA. The CDR3 is 15 amino acids. Between the trimmed V and J ends, which lost 1 base and 7 bases, there was a span of 14 bases. The DNA for the CDR3 is TGTGCCAGCAGCTTAGGGTCTACCGGTCGGAATGAGCAGTTCTTC. Protein sequence: CASSLGSTGRNEQFF.

This sequence joins TRBV30 and TRBJ1-1; TRBD1 might be the D (6 bases). Looked up from germline, CDR1 is GTSNPN and CDR2 is SVGIG (reference sequence). The CDR3 is 14 residues long. Trimming removed 0 bases from V and 7 bases from J, with 15 bases in between. CDR3 nucleotides: TGTGCCTGGAGTGTTAAGGCGCAGGGGTTTGAAGCTTTCTTT. It codes for CAWSVKAQGFEAFF.

The chain uses TRBV3-1 (or the pseudogene TRBV3-2) and TRBJ2-2; D perhaps matches TRBD1 (5 bases). The CDR3 length is 16 residues. Germline loops: CDR1 LGHDT, CDR2 YNNKEL (reference sequence). V lost 2 bases and J 2 bases, leaving 12 bases between the germline ends. CDR3 residues: CASSQSQGINTGELFF. The CDR3 DNA reads as TGTGCCAGCAGCCAAAGTCAGGGCATTAACACCGGGGAGCTGTTTTTT.

This sequence joins TRBV30 and TRBJ2-5; D possibly corresponds to TRBD1 (5 bases). V was pared by 2 bases and J by 2 bases, with 12 bases between. CDR1 GTSNPN and CDR2 SVGIG come from the germline V gene (reference sequence). The CDR3 runs to 14 residues. In DNA, the CDR3 is TGTGCCTGGAGTACAGGACCGCCTCAAGAGACCCAGTACTTC. This encodes CAWSTGPPQETQYF.

The V and J genes are TRBV2 and TRBJ1-1; maybe TRBD1 (6 bases). The germline V and J ends were trimmed by 7 bases and 0 bases, with 9 bases remaining between them. The germline V gene encodes CDR1 SNHLY and CDR2 FYNNEI. CDR3 size: 13 residues. DNA for the CDR3: TGTGCCAGCAATCAGGGGATGAACACTGAAGCTTTCTTT. Amino acids: CASNQGMNTEAFF.

The CDR3 coding sequence is TGTGCCAGTAGTATGGACAGGGGCATCGGAAACACCATATATTTT. Protein sequence: CASSMDRGIGNTIYF. The chain has TRBV19 and TRBJ1-3; 9 positions match TRBD1. The V segment lost 3 bases and the J segment 4 bases; nucleotides outside the gene matches: 4. CDR3 length: 15 amino acids. In germline, CDR1 is LNHDA, CDR2 SQIVND (reference sequence).